This T cell receptor (beta chain) originates from a study of OX40 agonist ivuxolimab in advanced cancers. General notes on the study: Ivuxolimab was an agonistic, fully human IgG2 monoclonal antibody directed against OX40 (CD134), a costimulatory receptor. Partial responses occurred in three dose-escalation patients: two with cutaneous melanoma and one with hepatocellular carcinoma. Of the approximately 54 patients in dose escalation, around 20 had hepatocellular carcinoma, some 15 had melanoma, 9 had renal cell carcinoma and 9 had head and neck cancer. Prior anti-PD-1, anti-PD-L1 or anti-CTLA-4 therapy was permitted, and checkpoint inhibitors had been received by roughly two fifths of dose-escalation patients. Peripheral TCRbeta sequencing aimed to test whether ivuxolimab altered TCR sequence diversity and caused clonal T-cell expansion. A male proportion of around 83% and a mean age of 60 years, ranging from roughly 23 to 85, were recorded for the dose-escalation cohort. The paper covers the monotherapy dose-escalation part of the phase I ivuxolimab trial, which included N of about 51 patients. Intravenous ivuxolimab was administered to patients every 2 weeks at six dose levels: 0.01, 0.1, 0.3, 1.5, 3 and 10 mg/kg.

The V end loses 3 bases and the J end loses 8 bases, and a stretch of 16 bases separates them. For CDR1 and CDR2, the germline V gene lists MGHRA and YSYEKL. CDR3 length: 14 amino acids, cysteine to phenylalanine. Only the CDR3 DNA is retained, 42 bases long and in frame from the first base. Genomic DNA was extracted from sorted cells for sequencing of the TCRbeta CDR3 region. TCRbeta CDR3 regions were sequenced using the immunoSEQ Assay. TCRdb took this table from immuneACCESS and kept in-frame rearrangements with V and J called. Such tables lack part of the clones; where checked against another copy, unresolved V genes explain under half of the gap, and the rest is unexplained. The sample contains approximately 31,000 clones, approximately 86% of them found a single time. The ten largest make up approximately 59% of the sample. Patients with a history of autoimmune disease or receiving systemic immunosuppression were excluded from the trial. Peripheral blood for TCR sequencing was collected from all dose cohorts at baseline, on cycle 4 day 1, and on cycle 7 day 1. The samples were drawn from a first-in-human, open-label, multicenter phase I dose-escalation trial of ivuxolimab. Adults with locally advanced or metastatic head and neck squamous cell, hepatocellular, melanoma or renal cell carcinoma were enrolled in the trial. CD4+ and CD8+ T cells were sorted separately from peripheral blood before TCR sequencing.

As for this clone: Its antigen specificity is not known. The sample holds no much larger clone one base away, and base qualities are not on file.

The investigation overall reported the following: At doses from 0.1 to 3.0 mg/kg, clonal expansion was seen in both CD4+ and CD8+ blood T cells between baseline and week 6. Partial responders in the 0.1-3.0 mg/kg groups had among the lowest normalized peripheral clonal expansion, especially among CD8+ T cells. After ivuxolimab, expanded clones were on average more numerous among CD8+ T cells than among CD4+ T cells. The antigen specificity of the clonally expanded peripheral T cells was not determined. Low levels of normalized T-cell clonal expansion were also seen in some patients who did not respond.

The sequencing here drew on CD4+ or CD8+ T cells sorted from blood, taken in a trial of the OX40 agonist ivuxolimab. The TCR comes from an adult with an advanced solid tumor such as melanoma, head and neck, liver or kidney cancer. In this chain, TRBV4-1 is recombined with TRBJ1-1; the D segment could be TRBD1, given 5 matching bases. The DNA reads as follows: TGCGCCAGCAGCCAGGTGAGGGGAAGTCACGAAGCTTTCTTT. Its translation reads: CASSQVRGSHEAFF.